The 12 T cell receptor beta chains listed next were all sequenced from one sample in a study of shared clonotypes between healthy human individuals. Using immunoSEQ multiplex PCR, the repertoire was profiled, and TCRdb retains in-frame clones only, with some absent. The sample consists of some 650,000 clones, around 97% of them appearing once. Sequences were obtained from naive CD4+ T cells sorted from blood. Subset denoted: CD45RA+ positively selected. The source of these receptors is a woman aged 25 to 39 in good health.

For this clone: Germline and junction disagree at one end, which may indicate a read error. This chain links TRBV29-1 with TRBJ1-1, with 8 bases aligning to TRBD1. The CDR3 has 14 residues. Germline CDR1 and CDR2: SQVTM and ANQGSEA. CDR3 residues: CSVEGDRGSTEAFF. For the CDR3, the DNA is TGCAGCGTCGAAGGTGACAGGGGTTCCACTGAAGCTTTCTTT.

A single count supports this clone. The V gene is TRBV28, the J gene TRBJ2-2; 11 bases line up with TRBD1. The CDR3 totals 17 residues. V was pared by 4 bases and J by 4 bases, with 8 bases of the junction left unmatched. From germline, CDR1 is MDHEN and CDR2 SYDVKM. The CDR3 reads CASSYDTGTGGTGELFF. CDR3 DNA: TGTGCCAGCAGTTACGACACCGGGACAGGGGGCACCGGGGAGCTGTTTTTT.

This chain joins TRBV5-5 and TRBJ2-3; TRBD2 agrees at 7 bases. The CDR3 is 16 amino acids. V lost 1 base to trimming and J lost 1 base; unmatched junction nucleotides: 6. Germline CDR1 and CDR2: SGHKS and YYEKEE (reference sequence). CDR3 sequence (DNA): TGTGCCAGCAGCTTGTTTAGTCTAGCGGGCACAGATACGCAGTATTTT. This encodes CASSLFSLAGTDTQYF.

The chain uses TRBV2 and TRBJ1-2; D is unclear. V lost 9 bases to trimming and J lost 10 bases, with 15 bases between them. Germline CDR1 is SNHLY and CDR2 is FYNNEI. The CDR3 is made up of 11 amino acids. The CDR3 DNA is TGTGCCAGTCGCCCAGCTCGGGACTACACCTTC. It encodes CASRPARDYTF.

In its sample, this clone was seen once. The gene calls are TRBV15 and TRBJ2-3; 9 bases are shared with TRBD2. Germline V CDR1 and CDR2: LNHNV, YYDKDF (reference sequence). V trimming: 11 bases; J trimming: 3 bases; junction bases outside the gene matches: 24. CDR3 size: 19 residues. Here the CDR3 reads CAAPEGRREGLGFTDTQYF. In DNA form, the CDR3 reads TGTGCCGCACCCGAGGGCCGGCGGGAGGGCCTGGGTTTTACAGATACGCAGTATTTT.

DNA for the CDR3: TGTGCCAGCAGTTCCCCGGCCAGGGAGGTTACGCAGTATTTT. Translated, it gives CASSSPAREVTQYF. This chain connects TRBV25-1 to TRBJ2-3; a weak D match, TRBD2 (6 bases). The CDR3 loop spans 14 amino acids. With 5 bases removed from V and 8 bases from J, the gap between germline ends came to 17 bases. The germline V gene encodes CDR1 MGHDK and CDR2 SYGVNS.

This sequence joins TRBV5-1 and TRBJ1-2; D not resolved. V was clipped by 0 bases and J by 8 bases, with 14 bases between them. Germline CDR1 SGHRS, CDR2 YFSETQ. The CDR3 sequence is 14 residues long. In DNA form, the CDR3 reads TGCGCCAGCAGCTTGGATTGGGCCCAGAGGGGCTACACCTTC. Its protein is CASSLDWAQRGYTF.

CDR3 sequence (DNA): TGTGCCAGCAGTTTAGATTCGGCAGGGGGTTCCTACGAGCAGTACTTC. This encodes CASSLDSAGGSYEQYF. This rearrangement joins TRBV28 to TRBJ2-7; TRBD1 matches 7 bases. Trimming took 2 bases from V and 1 from J; bases not matched to a gene: 8. The germline V gene encodes CDR1 MDHEN and CDR2 SYDVKM. This CDR3 spans 16 amino acids.

The gene calls are TRBV5-4 and TRBJ2-5; D is unclear. Germline V gives CDR1 SGHNT, CDR2 YYREEE (reference sequence). Trimming cost V 0 bases and J 5 bases, with 2 bases left between them. The CDR3 covers 11 residues. The CDR3 DNA reads as TGTGCCAGCAGCTTGGCGGAGACCCAGTACTTC. This codes for CASSLAETQYF. Together with reference TRBV5-4 and TRBJ2-5, the CDR3 gives the full variable domain: ETGVTQSPTHLIKTRGQQVTLRCSSQSGHNTVSWYQQALGQGPQFIFQYYREEENGRGNFPPRFSGLQFPNYSSELNVNALELDDSALYLCASSLAETQYFGPGTRLLVL.

In DNA form, the CDR3 reads TGCGCCAGCAGCCAAGAGGTGGGGGGACTAGGCTACACCGGGGAGCTGTTTTTT. This codes for CASSQEVGGLGYTGELFF. J is TRBJ2-2 and V is TRBV4-1, with 8 nucleotides matching TRBD2. The J segment lost 3 bases and the V segment lost 0 bases, leaving 9 bases of the junction unmatched. Germline values: CDR1 MGHRA, CDR2 YSYEKL. The CDR3 is made up of 18 amino acids.

The chain is built from TRBV6-5 and TRBJ1-1, with a weak D call TRBD1 (6 bases). The V gene's germline CDR1 is MNHEY and CDR2 SVGAGI. The CDR3 has 14 residues. The ends were cut back, 6 bases at V and 6 bases at J, with 17 bases in the middle. The chain's CDR3 is CASRQTGIRAEAFF. In DNA, the CDR3 is TGTGCCAGCAGACAAACAGGGATACGGGCTGAAGCTTTCTTT.

CDR3 in amino acids: CASSPRQGSTTDYGYTF. CDR3 bases: TGTGCCAGCTCACCAAGGCAGGGATCCACAACGGACTATGGCTACACCTTC. This sequence joins TRBV18 and TRBJ1-2, with D possibly being TRBD1 (5 bases). V gave up 2 bases and J gave up 3 bases, with 19 bases separating them. Germline-derived CDR1 and CDR2 are KGHSH and LQKENI. The CDR3 extends over 17 amino acids.